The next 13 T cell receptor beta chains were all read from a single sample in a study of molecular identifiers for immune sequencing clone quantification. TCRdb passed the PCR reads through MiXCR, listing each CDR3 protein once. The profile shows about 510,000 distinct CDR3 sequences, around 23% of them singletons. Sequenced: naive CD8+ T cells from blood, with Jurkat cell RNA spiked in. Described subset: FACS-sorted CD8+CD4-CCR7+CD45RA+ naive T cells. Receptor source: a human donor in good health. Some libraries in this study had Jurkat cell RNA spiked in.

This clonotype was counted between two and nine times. For the CDR3, the DNA is TGTGCCTGGACGGTAACAGGGGTTGAAAAACTGTTTTTT. It yields the protein CAWTVTGVEKLFF. The gene calls are TRBV30 and TRBJ1-4; TRBD1 matches 7 bases. V dropped 4 bases and J dropped 7; count of bases not matched to a gene: 6. The V gene's germline CDR1 is GTSNPN and CDR2 SVGIG (reference sequence). CDR3 length: 13 amino acids.

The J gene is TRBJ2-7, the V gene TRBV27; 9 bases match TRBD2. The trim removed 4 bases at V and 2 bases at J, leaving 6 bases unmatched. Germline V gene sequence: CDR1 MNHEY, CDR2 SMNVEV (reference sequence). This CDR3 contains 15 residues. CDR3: CASSWGLAGPYEQYF. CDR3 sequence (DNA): TGTGCCAGCAGTTGGGGACTAGCTGGGCCCTACGAGCAGTACTTC.

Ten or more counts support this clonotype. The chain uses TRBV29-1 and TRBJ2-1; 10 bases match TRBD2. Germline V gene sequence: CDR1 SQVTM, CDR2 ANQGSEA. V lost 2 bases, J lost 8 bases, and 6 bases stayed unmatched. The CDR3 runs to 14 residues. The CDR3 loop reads CSVESGRAYDEQFF. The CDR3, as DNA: TGCAGCGTTGAAAGCGGGAGGGCCTATGATGAGCAGTTCTTC.

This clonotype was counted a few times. CDR3 amino acids: CASSIVQGEIEQFF. As DNA, the CDR3 is TGTGCCAGTAGTATCGTCCAAGGGGAGATTGAGCAGTTCTTC. The chain has TRBV19 and TRBJ2-1; TRBD1 or TRBD2 may be the D gene (5 bases each). Trimming took off 3 bases at V and 9 bases at J, with 15 bases between the two ends. The germline V gene encodes CDR1 LNHDA and CDR2 SQIVND (reference sequence). This CDR3 has 14 amino acids.

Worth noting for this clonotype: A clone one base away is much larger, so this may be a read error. Written as DNA, the CDR3 is TGTGCCAGCAGCCCTAGCGGGAGGTCCTACGAGCAGTACTTC. Protein product: CASSPSGRSYEQYF. V usage is TRBV6-1 and J usage is TRBJ2-7; 11 nucleotides match TRBD2. The V segment lost 6 bases and the J segment 1 base; nucleotides outside the gene matches: 2. The CDR3 runs to 14 residues. Germline CDR1 reads MNHNS; CDR2 reads SASEGT.

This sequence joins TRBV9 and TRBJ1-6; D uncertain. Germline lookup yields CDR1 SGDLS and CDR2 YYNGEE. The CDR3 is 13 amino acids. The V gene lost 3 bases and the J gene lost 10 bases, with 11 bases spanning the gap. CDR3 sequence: CASSGVLGSPLHF. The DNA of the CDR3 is TGTGCCAGCAGCGGTGTACTGGGGTCACCCCTCCACTTT.

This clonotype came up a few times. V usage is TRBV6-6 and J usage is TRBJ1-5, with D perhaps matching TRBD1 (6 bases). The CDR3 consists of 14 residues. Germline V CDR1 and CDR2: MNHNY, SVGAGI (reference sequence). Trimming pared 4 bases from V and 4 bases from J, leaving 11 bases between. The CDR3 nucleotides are TGTGCCAGCAGTTTTAGACAGGATAATCAGCCCCAGCATTTT. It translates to CASSFRQDNQPQHF.

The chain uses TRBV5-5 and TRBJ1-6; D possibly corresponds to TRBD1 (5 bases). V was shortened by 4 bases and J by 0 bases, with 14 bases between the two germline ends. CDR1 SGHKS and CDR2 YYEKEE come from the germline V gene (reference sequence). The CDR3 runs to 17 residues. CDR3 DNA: TGTGCCAGCAGCGTACAGGTCGTATACTCCTATAATTCACCCCTCCACTTT. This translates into CASSVQVVYSYNSPLHF. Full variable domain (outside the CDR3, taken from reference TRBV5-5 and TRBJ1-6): DAGVTQSPTHLIKTRGQQVTLRCSPISGHKSVSWYQQVLGQGPQFIFQYYEKEERGRGNFPDRFSARQFPNYSSELNVNALLLGDSALYLCASSVQVVYSYNSPLHFGNGTRLTVT.

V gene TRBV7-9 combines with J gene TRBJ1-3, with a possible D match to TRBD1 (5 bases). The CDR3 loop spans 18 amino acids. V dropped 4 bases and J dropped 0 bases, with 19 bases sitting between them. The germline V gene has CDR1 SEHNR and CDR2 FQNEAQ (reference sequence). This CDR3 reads CASSSTIPGPYSGNTIYF. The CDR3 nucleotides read TGTGCCAGCAGCTCGACGATTCCGGGACCTTACTCTGGAAACACCATATATTTT.

CDR3 sequence (DNA): TGTGCCAGTAGTATCGACGGGAGGGGGAATGAGCAGTTCTTC. Protein: CASSIDGRGNEQFF. The chain uses TRBV19 and TRBJ2-1; 8 bases are shared with TRBD2. Unmatched junction bases numbered 5, after V lost 3 bases and J lost 7 bases. The germline CDR1 and CDR2 sequences are LNHDA and SQIVND (reference sequence). The CDR3 spans 14 residues. Variable domain in full (rest from reference TRBV19 and TRBJ2-1): DGGITQSPKYLFRKEGQNVTLSCEQNLNHDAMYWYRQDPGQGLRLIYYSQIVNDFQKGDIAEGYSVSREKKESFPLTVTSAQKNPTAFYLCASSIDGRGNEQFFGPGTRLTVL.

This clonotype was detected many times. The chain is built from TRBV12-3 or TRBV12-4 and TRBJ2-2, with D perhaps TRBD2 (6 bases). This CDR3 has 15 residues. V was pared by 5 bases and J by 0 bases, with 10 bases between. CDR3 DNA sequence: TGTGCCAGCAGTCCTAGCGAGACGAACACCGGGGAGCTGTTTTTT. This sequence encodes CASSPSETNTGELFF.

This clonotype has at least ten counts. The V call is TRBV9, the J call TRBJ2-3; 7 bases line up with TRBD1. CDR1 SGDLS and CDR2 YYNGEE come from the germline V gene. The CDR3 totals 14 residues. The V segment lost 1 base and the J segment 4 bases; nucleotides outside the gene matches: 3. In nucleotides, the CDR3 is TGTGCCAGCAGCGTATGGGACAGAGCAGATACGCAGTATTTT. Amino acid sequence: CASSVWDRADTQYF.

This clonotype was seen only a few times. The CDR3 bases are TGTGCCAGCAGCCAGGAGCTCAGCGGGATCAGAAGCTACGAGCAGTACTTC. Residues: CASSQELSGIRSYEQYF. V and J are TRBV4-2 and TRBJ2-7, with 7 nucleotides matching TRBD2. The trim removed 3 bases at V and 3 bases at J, leaving 14 bases unmatched. The CDR3 extends over 17 amino acids. From germline, CDR1 is LGHNA and CDR2 YNFKEQ.